This passage covers 25 T cell receptor beta chains from one sample sequenced in a study of CD8+CD57+ T cells in acquired aplastic anemia. CDR3 and TCR beta VDJ profiling relied on a genomic DNA template. MiXCR was run by TCRdb on the reads, yielding one entry per CDR3 protein. Here the sample spans approximately 220,000 distinct CDR3 sequences, roughly 50% being singletons. CD8+CD57+ cell expansion, shown by flow cytometry, had occurred in the patients selected for sequencing. The specimen sequenced was sorted CD4+, CD8+, or CD8+CD57+ T cells (not recorded which) from PBMCs. The receptor set was obtained from a human donor with aplastic anemia.

A word on this clonotype: The junction differs from germline at one of its ends, possibly a read error. The chain recombines TRBV10-3 with TRBJ2-7; D is undetermined. The CDR3 runs to 14 residues. Per germline, CDR1 ENHRY and CDR2 SYGVKD. This CDR3 is CAISERTSTYEQCF. CDR3 nucleotide sequence: TGTGCCATCAGTGAGAGGACGAGTACCTACGAGCAGTGCTTC.

This clonotype appeared many times. The chain has TRBV19 and TRBJ2-5, with 9 bases that match TRBD1. Germline CDR1 is LNHDA and CDR2 is SQIVND (reference sequence). Losses at the gene ends were 4 bases for V and 2 bases for J; bases not matched to a gene: 8. This CDR3 contains 16 residues. CDR3 DNA sequence: TGTGCCAGTAGTAGAACCGGGACAGGGCGGCAAGAGACCCAGTACTTC. It yields the protein CASSRTGTGRQETQYF.

V gene TRBV3-1 combines with J gene TRBJ1-3; D possibly corresponds to TRBD1 (5 bases). With 4 bases removed from V and 3 bases from J, the gap between germline ends came to 13 bases. This CDR3 is built from 15 residues. Germline CDR1 reads LGHDT; CDR2 reads YNNKEL (reference sequence). CDR3 nucleotide sequence: TGTGCCAGCAGCCTCAGGGTTTTAAATGGAAACACCATATATTTT. Its translation is CASSLRVLNGNTIYF.

This chain joins TRBV10-3 and TRBJ1-1, with D hard to call. The CDR3 length is 12 residues. Between the trimmed V and J ends, which lost 6 bases and 3 bases, there was a span of 8 bases. Germline lookup yields CDR1 ENHRY and CDR2 SYGVKD. The CDR3 DNA is TGTGCCATCAGGTTTAGGGACACTGAAGCTTTCTTT. Amino acid sequence: CAIRFRDTEAFF.

The V call is TRBV27, the J call TRBJ2-7, with 7 bases matching TRBD1. The CDR3 runs to 14 residues. Germline assignment: CDR1 MNHEY and CDR2 SMNVEV (reference sequence). V was clipped by 3 bases and J by 3 bases; unmatched bases: 5. The CDR3: CASSFQGEFYEQYF. The DNA for the CDR3 is TGTGCCAGCAGTTTTCAGGGGGAATTCTACGAGCAGTACTTC.

V and J are TRBV7-3 and TRBJ2-5, with 9 bases lining up with TRBD1. V lost 4 bases to trimming and J lost 4 bases; unmatched junction nucleotides: 7. The V gene's germline CDR1 is SGHTA and CDR2 FQGTGA. This CDR3 has 15 residues. In nucleotides, the CDR3 is TGTGCCAGCAGCTCACAGGGGGCGAGTGGAGAGACCCAGTACTTC. It yields the protein CASSSQGASGETQYF.

The V call is TRBV7-8, the J call TRBJ1-5, with 8 bases lining up with TRBD1. Germline-derived CDR1 and CDR2 are SGHVS and FQNEAQ. J was trimmed by 6 bases and V by 1 base; bases with no gene match: 8. This CDR3 region has 16 residues. This chain's CDR3 is CASSLGTGGRSQPQHF. The CDR3 nucleotides are TGTGCCAGCAGCTTAGGTACAGGGGGTAGGAGTCAGCCCCAGCATTTT.

This clonotype was counted only a few times. The chain has TRBV29-1 and TRBJ1-5, with D possibly matching TRBD1 (5 bases). The V gene's germline CDR1 is SQVTM and CDR2 ANQGSEA. V was clipped by 4 bases and J by 3 bases, with 13 bases between them. The CDR3 sequence is 14 residues long. The chain's CDR3 is CSVARQGVNQPQHF. The CDR3 coding sequence is TGCAGCGTTGCCAGGCAGGGAGTCAATCAGCCCCAGCATTTT.

For this clonotype: This may come from a read error, since a much larger clone is one base off. V and J are TRBV6-1 and TRBJ2-3, with 8 nucleotides matching TRBD2. Per germline, CDR1 MNHNS and CDR2 SASEGT. The CDR3 runs 17 residues. CDR3: CASSPLPRGGSTGTQYF. Here the CDR3 DNA reads TGTGCCAGCAGTCCCCTTCCACGGGGGGGGAGCACAGGTACGCAGTATTTT.

This clonotype was seen a few times. The chain joins TRBV18 to TRBJ1-1, with D maybe TRBD1 (5 bases). Trimming pared 3 bases from V and 10 bases from J, leaving 12 bases between. This CDR3 has 12 amino acids. The germline V gene has CDR1 KGHSH and CDR2 LQKENI. The CDR3 nucleotides read TGTGCCAGCTCACCGGGGCCCGGAGGAGCTTTCTTT. It translates to CASSPGPGGAFF.

On this clonotype itself: One base away lies a much larger clone, so this may be a sequencing read error. The genes are TRBV5-1 and TRBJ2-7, with a possible D match to TRBD1 (6 bases). Germline assignment: CDR1 SGHRS and CDR2 YFSETQ. Trimming removed 0 bases at V and 6 bases at J, with 13 bases between. The CDR3 runs 14 residues. The CDR3 nucleotides read TGCGCCAGCAGCTTGGTCCAGGGGCCTGGCGAGCAGTACTTC. Translated: CASSLVQGPGEQYF.

The chain is built from TRBV7-9 and TRBJ1-5; 10 bases match TRBD1. Germline V gene data show CDR1 as SEHNR and CDR2 as FQNEAQ (reference sequence). The V gene end was trimmed by 4 bases and the J gene end by 14 bases; junction bases not matched to a gene: 8. This CDR3 is 13 amino acids long. CDR3 loop: CASSSGTGEDEHF. As DNA, the CDR3 is TGTGCCAGCAGCTCCGGGACAGGGGAGGACGAGCATTTT. The full variable domain, its missing parts supplied by reference TRBV7-9 and TRBJ1-5, is DTGVSQNPRHKITKRGQNVTFRCDPISEHNRLYWYRQTLGQGPEFLTYFQNEAQLEKSRLLSDRFSAERPKGSFSTLEIQRTEQGDSAMYLCASSSGTGEDEHFGDGTRLSIL.

This clonotype was picked up one time. The rearrangement joins TRBV7-9 to TRBJ1-2; D is ambiguous. Trimming pared 0 bases from V and 4 bases from J, leaving 6 bases between. The CDR3 has 13 amino acids. The V gene's germline CDR1 is SEHNR and CDR2 FQNEAQ (reference sequence). CDR3 in DNA: TGTGCCAGCAGCTTAGCTGGGTTCTATGGCTACACCTTC. This translates into CASSLAGFYGYTF.

This clonotype has at least ten counts. The chain couples TRBV20-1 to TRBJ1-1; D is ambiguous. This CDR3 contains 13 residues. The V end was cut by 3 bases, the J end by 5 bases, with 13 bases between. Germline-derived CDR1 and CDR2 are DFQATT and SNEGSKA (reference sequence). The CDR3 nucleotides read TGCAGTGCTAGTCCAGGATTTGGGACTGAAGCTTTCTTT. Translating gives CSASPGFGTEAFF.

V is TRBV5-6 and J is TRBJ2-2; D may be TRBD2 (7 bases). The CDR3 loop spans 15 amino acids. Germline-derived CDR1 and CDR2 are SGHDT and YYEEEE. V dropped 6 bases and J dropped 5 bases, with 17 bases sitting between them. The CDR3 spells CASTPVGGRTGELFF. CDR3 nucleotide sequence: TGTGCCAGCACCCCGGTGGGGGGGCGAACCGGGGAGCTGTTTTTT.

This clonotype has a count of ten or more. This chain uses TRBV19 with TRBJ1-5, with TRBD1 as a possible D gene (6 bases). Deletions cut 3 bases from V and 2 bases from J, with 11 bases between. Germline CDR1 is LNHDA and CDR2 is SQIVND (reference sequence). The CDR3 extends over 15 amino acids. The CDR3, as DNA: TGTGCCAGTAGTATCACGGGGGGCGGCAATCAGCCCCAGCATTTT. It encodes CASSITGGGNQPQHF.

CDR3 in amino acids: CASSEGAFHSNEQFF. As DNA, the CDR3 is TGTGCCAGCAGTGAAGGGGCGTTCCACTCCAATGAGCAGTTCTTC. The V gene is TRBV2, the J gene TRBJ2-1; unclear D gene. This CDR3 has 15 amino acids. Trimming cost V 1 base and J 6 bases, with 13 bases left between them. Germline V gene sequence: CDR1 SNHLY, CDR2 FYNNEI. The full variable domain, in which reference TRBV2 and TRBJ2-1 provide the parts outside the CDR3, is EPEVTQTPSHQVTQMGQEVILRCVPISNHLYFYWYRQILGQKVEFLVSFYNNEISEKSEIFDDQFSVERPDGSNFTLKIRSTKLEDSAMYFCASSEGAFHSNEQFFGPGTRLTVL.

The chain links TRBV20-1 to TRBJ2-1; 7 nucleotides line up with TRBD2. The ends lost 3 bases at V and 8 bases at J; junction bases unmatched: 19. The germline V gene has CDR1 DFQATT and CDR2 SNEGSKA (reference sequence). The CDR3 has 17 residues. This CDR3 reads CSASWAGRERQDDEQFF. The CDR3 region has the DNA TGCAGTGCTAGTTGGGCGGGGAGGGAAAGACAAGACGATGAGCAGTTCTTC.

On this clonotype itself: Because it lacks the conserved phenylalanine or tryptophan at the end, this CDR3 is likely a read error. V usage is TRBV12-3 or TRBV12-4 and J usage is TRBJ1-3, with no clear D. The CDR3 runs 12 residues. This CDR3 reads CASTPSGDTIYL. In nucleotides, the CDR3 is TGTGCCAGCACCCCTTCTGGAGACACCATATATCTT.

The gene calls are TRBV19 and TRBJ1-2; 8 positions match TRBD1. The germline V gene encodes CDR1 LNHDA and CDR2 SQIVND (reference sequence). V was pared by 5 bases and J by 0 bases, with 14 bases of the junction left unmatched. The CDR3 is made up of 18 amino acids. CDR3 in amino acids: CASSQQGGKSSTNYGYTF. CDR3 in DNA: TGTGCCAGTAGTCAACAGGGGGGGAAGAGCAGTACTAACTATGGCTACACCTTC.

The CDR3 protein is CSVVDRNNEQFF. CDR3 bases: TGCAGCGTTGTGGACAGAAACAATGAGCAGTTCTTC. The J gene is TRBJ2-1, the V gene TRBV29-1, with D possibly TRBD1 on 6 matching bases. Per germline, CDR1 SQVTM and CDR2 ANQGSEA. The V gene lost 4 bases and the J gene lost 5 bases, with 9 bases spanning the gap. The CDR3 runs to 12 residues.

This clonotype was detected ten times or more. V usage is TRBV19 and J usage is TRBJ2-1; TRBD2 might be the D (5 bases). The CDR3 contains 13 residues. The germline V and J ends were trimmed by 1 base and 8 bases, with 9 bases remaining between them. Germline V gene lookup returns CDR1 LNHDA and CDR2 SQIVND (reference sequence). CDR3 sequence reads: CASSIGEGDEQFF. CDR3 coding DNA: TGTGCCAGTAGTATAGGAGAGGGCGATGAGCAGTTCTTC.

The rearrangement links TRBV6-1 to TRBJ1-2; 9 bases map to TRBD1. The CDR3 runs 14 residues. Looked up from germline, CDR1 is MNHNS and CDR2 is SASEGT. V shed 5 bases and J 7 bases; nucleotides not matched to a gene: 8. The CDR3 reads CASSPDRGGGGYTF. The CDR3 coding sequence is TGTGCCAGCAGTCCGGACAGGGGAGGAGGTGGCTACACCTTC.

The table lists this clonotype with many counts. The chain uses TRBV12-3 or TRBV12-4 and TRBJ1-1; D perhaps matches TRBD1 (5 bases). The CDR3 has 11 residues. V was pared by 6 bases and J by 6 bases, with 8 bases between. CDR3: CASSPRAEAFF. CDR3 DNA: TGTGCCAGCAGCCCCAGGGCTGAAGCTTTCTTT.

A word on this clonotype: A much larger clone lies a single base off, so this may be a read error. This chain connects TRBV5-4 to TRBJ1-2, with D unresolved. Germline CDR1 SGHNT, CDR2 YYREEE (reference sequence). This CDR3 is 13 amino acids long. The CDR3 sequence is CASSRSVLYDYTF. The CDR3 coding sequence is TGTGCCAGCAGCCGGTCCGTGCTCTATGACTACACCTTC.